This is a list of T cell receptor beta chains from one sample in a study of shared clonotypes between healthy human individuals. The assay was immunoSEQ multiplex PCR, and TCRdb's table has in-frame clones only and misses some. The data show roughly 720,000 clones, about 92% seen once. Sample: memory CD8+ T cells from PBMCs. Every receptor here comes from a man between 18 and 29 years old in good health. Some clones in this sample may be carry-over from other donors' samples. Each CDR3 is given with its conserved first and last residue. A D gene is named only where the DNA matches it firmly. Clone size is given for some rows only: seen once, a few or many times, or a class if the clone is expanded.

D,J,size,V,CDR3,DNA
NA,TRBJ2-1,NA,TRBV6-6,CASSFGGTPFNNEQFF,TGTGCCAGCAGTTTTGGCGGGACCCCGTTTAACAATGAGCAGTTCTTC
TRBD1,TRBJ1-2,NA,TRBV5-4,CASSLGGTVEGYTF,TGTGCCAGCAGCTTGGGCGGGACAGTTGAAGGCTACACCTTC
TRBD2,TRBJ2-1,NA,TRBV7-9,CASRGLTYNEQFF,TGTGCCAGCAGGGGACTAACCTACAATGAGCAGTTCTTC
TRBD2,TRBJ2-1,NA,TRBV4-1,CASSQKRLAGNEQFF,TGCGCCAGCAGCCAAAAGAGGCTAGCGGGCAATGAGCAGTTCTTC
TRBD1,TRBJ1-4,NA,TRBV28,CASSLIAGGISTNEKLFF,TGTGCCAGCAGTTTAATAGCAGGGGGCATATCAACTAATGAAAAACTGTTTTTT
NA,TRBJ1-1,NA,TRBV5-1,CASSLAWTANTEAFF,TGCGCCAGCAGCTTAGCCTGGACGGCGAACACTGAAGCTTTCTTT
TRBD2,TRBJ2-5,NA,TRBV28,CASSLFAGGRAGETQYF,TGTGCCAGCAGTTTATTTGCTGGCGGGAGGGCCGGTGAGACCCAGTACTTC
NA,TRBJ1-4,NA,TRBV5-8,CASSLEWSATNEKLFF,TGTGCCAGCAGCTTGGAATGGAGCGCAACTAATGAAAAACTGTTTTTT
NA,TRBJ2-1,NA,TRBV27,CASSISRGSSYNEQFF,TGTGCCAGCAGTATATCGAGGGGGTCGTCCTACAATGAGCAGTTCTTC
TRBD1,TRBJ2-7,NA,TRBV6-5,CASSTTGGFSYEQYF,TGTGCCAGCAGTACTACAGGGGGCTTCTCCTACGAGCAGTACTTC
NA,TRBJ2-1,NA,TRBV21-1,CASVGEQFF,TGTGCCAGCGTCGGTGAGCAGTTCTTC
TRBD1,TRBJ2-2,NA,TRBV5-3,CARSLDGDRDYTGELFF,TGTGCCAGAAGCTTGGATGGCGACAGGGATTACACCGGGGAGCTGTTTTTT
NA,TRBJ2-7,NA,TRBV5-1,CASSLDGTYEQYF,TGCGCCAGCAGCTTGGACGGAACCTACGAGCAGTACTTC
TRBD2,TRBJ2-5,NA,TRBV6-4,CASSAASGGQETQYF,TGTGCCAGCAGTGCGGCTAGCGGAGGCCAAGAGACCCAGTACTTC
TRBD1,TRBJ2-3,NA,TRBV28,CASKRTGISLWGDTQYF,TGTGCCAGTAAAAGGACAGGCATATCTCTTTGGGGAGATACGCAGTATTTT
NA,TRBJ2-7,NA,TRBV7-6,CASSLAAGSYEQYF,TGTGCCAGCAGCTTAGCTGCGGGCTCCTACGAGCAGTACTTC
TRBD1,TRBJ1-1,NA,TRBV4-2,CASSPQQGMGPWDTEAFF,TGTGCCAGCAGCCCACAACAGGGGATGGGACCTTGGGACACTGAAGCTTTCTTT
NA,TRBJ2-1,NA,TRBV27,CASSYSAGEAHNEQFF,TGTGCCAGCAGTTATTCGGCAGGGGAGGCCCACAATGAGCAGTTCTTC
TRBD2,TRBJ2-3,NA,TRBV28,CASTEPQTSGGSDTQYF,TGTGCCAGCACCGAACCCCAGACTAGCGGGGGGTCAGATACGCAGTATTTT
NA,TRBJ1-2,NA,TRBV28,CASSFFSPHYGYTF,TGTGCCAGCAGTTTCTTTAGCCCCCACTATGGCTACACCTTC
NA,TRBJ2-7,once,TRBV28,CASSPPGREQYF,TGTGCCAGCAGTCCCCCGGGCCGCGAGCAGTACTTC
NA,TRBJ1-1,once,TRBV15,CATSRRGDTEAFF,TGTGCCACCAGCAGACGTGGGGACACTGAAGCTTTCTTT
NA,TRBJ1-4,NA,TRBV19,CASSILHNEKLFF,TGTGCCAGTAGTATCCTCCATAATGAAAAACTGTTTTTT
TRBD1,TRBJ2-7,once,TRBV4-1,CASSQRTWDRGNEQYF,TGCGCCAGCAGCCAAAGAACGTGGGACAGGGGTAACGAGCAGTACTTC
NA,TRBJ2-2,many,TRBV9,CASSVNTGELFF,TGTGCCAGCAGTGTGAACACCGGGGAGCTGTTTTTT
NA,TRBJ1-3,NA,TRBV5-1,CASSMDSGNTIYF,TGCGCCAGCAGCATGGACAGCGGAAACACCATATATTTT
NA,TRBJ1-5,NA,TRBV5-6,CASSLGQVYSNQPQHF,TGTGCCAGCAGCTTGGGACAGGTCTATAGCAATCAGCCCCAGCATTTT
NA,TRBJ2-7,NA,TRBV14,CASSQGVNYYEQYF,TGTGCCAGCAGCCAGGGGGTCAACTACTACGAGCAGTACTTC
TRBD2,TRBJ2-1,NA,TRBV29-1,CSYDAGVIQWEQFF,TGCAGCTATGATGCGGGAGTCATTCAATGGGAGCAGTTCTTC
NA,TRBJ2-5,NA,TRBV28,CASPTVSQETQYF,TGTGCCAGCCCTACAGTTTCCCAAGAGACCCAGTACTTC
TRBD2,TRBJ2-1,NA,TRBV5-6,CASSLVRFLADHNEQFF,TGTGCCAGCAGCTTGGTAAGATTTCTAGCGGACCACAATGAGCAGTTCTTC
NA,TRBJ2-3,once,TRBV4-1,CASSQDLTEVDTQYF,TGCGCCAGCAGCCAAGATCTAACCGAGGTAGATACGCAGTATTTT
TRBD2,TRBJ2-3,many,TRBV4-2,CASSHTSGRPDTQYF,TGTGCCAGCAGCCATACTAGCGGGAGACCAGATACGCAGTATTTT